Following are 20 T cell receptor beta chains from one sample sequenced in a study of cytomegalovirus exposure and HLA in healthy donors. PCR amplification relied on 60 Vbeta primers (plus 13 Jbeta primers). Only in-frame clones appear in the TCRdb table, and some are missing; sequencing was by immunoSEQ multiplex PCR. The table shows around 120,000 clones, with around 81% occurring only once. The specimen was PBMCs. The receptors were sampled from a man in his late teens or twenties in good health and CMV-seronegative.

This clone was detected once. The chain uses TRBV27 and TRBJ1-2; TRBD1 matches 8 bases. This CDR3 is 15 amino acids long. V gave up 5 bases and J gave up 3 bases; unmatched junction bases: 8. Germline V gene lookup returns CDR1 MNHEY and CDR2 SMNVEV (reference sequence). This CDR3 is CASSGTGFPHYGYTF. Written as DNA, the CDR3 is TGTGCCAGCAGTGGGACAGGCTTTCCGCACTATGGCTACACCTTC.

This chain connects TRBV6-1 to TRBJ1-5; 11 bases align to TRBD1. The junction had 4 bases not matched to a gene; V was cut back by 7 bases and J by 5 bases. CDR1 is MNHNS, CDR2 SASEGT, per germline. The CDR3 has 14 residues. CDR3 in amino acids: CASTGQGGYQPQHF. CDR3 coding DNA: TGTGCCAGCACGGGACAGGGGGGTTATCAGCCCCAGCATTTT.

J is TRBJ2-7 and V is TRBV30; possible D gene TRBD1, 6 bases. This CDR3 has 11 residues. Trimming cost V 1 base and J 7 bases, with 8 bases left between them. In germline, CDR1 is GTSNPN, CDR2 SVGIG (reference sequence). CDR3 in amino acids: CAWSAQGEQYF. Here the CDR3 DNA reads TGTGCCTGGAGTGCTCAGGGGGAGCAGTACTTC.

The chain has TRBV18 and TRBJ2-7, with a tentative D call TRBD1 (6 bases). The CDR3 runs 15 residues. V gave up 3 bases and J gave up 5 bases, with 17 bases separating them. CDR1 is KGHSH and CDR2 is LQKENI in the germline V gene. CDR3 sequence (DNA): TGTGCCAGCTCACCGAAACACAGGGTAATCGACGAGCAGTACTTC. Amino acids: CASSPKHRVIDEQYF.

In nucleotides, the CDR3 is TGTGCCAGCAGCGGTACTAGCGGGGGGGGCGATGAGCAGTTCTTC. Amino acids: CASSGTSGGGDEQFF. The V gene is TRBV9, the J gene TRBJ2-1; 13 nucleotides line up with TRBD2. The CDR3 sequence is 15 residues long. Trimming cost V 3 bases and J 8 bases; bases outside gene matches: 5. Per germline, CDR1 SGDLS and CDR2 YYNGEE.

The chain combines TRBV11-2 with TRBJ2-6, with 8 nucleotides matching TRBD1. The V gene's germline CDR1 is SGHAT and CDR2 FQNNGV. The J segment lost 0 bases and the V segment lost 2 bases, leaving 6 bases of the junction unmatched. The CDR3 is 18 residues long. The chain's CDR3 is CASSLSQGATSGANVLTF. The DNA of the CDR3 is TGTGCCAGCAGCTTATCCCAGGGGGCTACCTCTGGGGCCAACGTCCTGACTTTC. Complete variable domain (other parts from reference TRBV11-2 and TRBJ2-6): EAGVAQSPRYKIIEKRQSVAFWCNPISGHATLYWYQQILGQGPKLLIQFQNNGVVDDSQLPKDRFSAERLKGVDSTLKIQPAKLEDSAVYLCASSLSQGATSGANVLTFGAGSRLTVL.

The chain is built from TRBV5-6 and TRBJ1-6; D is ambiguous. Germline V CDR1 and CDR2: SGHDT, YYEEEE. Trimming stripped 4 bases from V and 7 bases from J, with 15 bases between. The CDR3 is 15 residues long. The chain's CDR3 is CASSQDNGRNSPLHF. DNA for the CDR3: TGTGCCAGCAGCCAGGATAATGGAAGAAATTCACCCCTCCACTTT.

The chain couples TRBV11-2 to TRBJ1-5, with a possible D match to TRBD1 (5 bases). This CDR3 spans 15 amino acids. Trimming removed 5 bases from V and 3 bases from J, with 14 bases in between. CDR1 is SGHAT and CDR2 is FQNNGV in the germline V gene. DNA of the CDR3: TGTGCCAGCAGCCTAACGGGGGGACTCAATCAGCCCCAGCATTTT. Translated, it gives CASSLTGGLNQPQHF.

The chain carries TRBV12-5 and TRBJ1-3, with D hard to call. With 2 bases removed from V and 0 bases from J, the gap between germline ends came to 20 bases. Germline-derived CDR1 and CDR2 are LGHNT and FRNRAP. The CDR3 sequence is 19 residues long. Here the CDR3 DNA reads TGTGCTAGTGGTTTGTTAACGGGTAATCCCATCAGCTCTGGAAACACCATATATTTT. The encoded protein is CASGLLTGNPISSGNTIYF.

Worth noting for this clone: The junction and the germline gene differ at one end; a read error may be behind it. The rearrangement uses TRBV28 and TRBJ2-1, with D possibly being TRBD2 (6 bases). Germline lookup yields CDR1 MDHEN and CDR2 SYDVKM. This CDR3 contains 13 residues. CDR3 region: CASRPGLAIAVVF. CDR3 coding DNA: TGTGCCAGCAGACCGGGACTCGCTATCGCAGTTGTCTTC. Looking up the rest from reference TRBV28 and TRBJ2-1 gives the full variable domain: DVKVTQSSRYLVKRTGEKVFLECVQDMDHENMFWYRQDPGLGLRLIYFSYDVKMKEKGDIPEGYSVSREKKERFSLILESASTNQTSMYLCASRPGLAIAVVFGPGTRLTVL.

This chain links TRBV25-1 with TRBJ1-2, with 10 nucleotides matching TRBD1. Germline V gene data show CDR1 as MGHDK and CDR2 as SYGVNS. This CDR3 contains 15 residues. V dropped 2 bases and J dropped 10; count of bases not matched to a gene: 10. The CDR3 is CASSEPGQGFNAYTF. As DNA, the CDR3 is TGTGCCAGCAGTGAACCGGGACAGGGGTTCAATGCCTACACCTTC.

The chain recombines TRBV10-3 with TRBJ2-7; 8 bases are shared with TRBD1. The CDR3 covers 17 residues. Trimming took 6 bases from V and 3 from J; bases not matched to a gene: 16. Germline V gene sequence: CDR1 ENHRY, CDR2 SYGVKD. The CDR3 nucleotides read TGTGCCATCAGGACCGCAGGGGGCGAGTTAAATTTCTACGAGCAGTACTTC. Amino acids: CAIRTAGGELNFYEQYF.

J is TRBJ1-4 and V is TRBV4-3, with D unresolved. There are 17 residues in the CDR3. Germline CDR1 LGHNA, CDR2 YSLEER. Trimming cost V 4 bases and J 4 bases, with 19 bases left between them. CDR3 nucleotides: TGCGCCAGCAGCCTAGAAATAAGCCGGTCCGGTAATGAAAAACTGTTTTTT. Its protein is CASSLEISRSGNEKLFF.

V is TRBV12-5 and J is TRBJ1-2, with D maybe TRBD1 (5 bases). V was trimmed by 4 bases and J by 3 bases, leaving 21 bases between them. The germline CDR1 and CDR2 sequences are LGHNT and FRNRAP. The CDR3 is 17 amino acids. The CDR3 sequence is CASGSHNSRRDDYGYTF. CDR3 bases: TGTGCTAGTGGTTCCCATAACTCCCGGAGGGACGACTATGGCTACACCTTC.

This chain connects TRBV23-1 to TRBJ2-5, with TRBD1 identical over 9 bases. TRBV23-1 is recorded as an ORF, its role being uncertain. This CDR3 is built from 16 residues. V gave up 0 bases and J gave up 5 bases; unmatched junction bases: 7. In DNA form, the CDR3 reads TGCGCCAGCAGTCAATCTGGGGACAGGGTTTGGGAGACCCAGTACTTC. It codes for CASSQSGDRVWETQYF.

The V call is TRBV7-2, the J call TRBJ2-1; D is uncertain. CDR1 is SGHTA and CDR2 is FQGNSA in the germline V gene. The CDR3 spans 11 residues. The V end lost 2 bases, the J end lost 9 bases, and 5 bases lay between the germline ends. CDR3 DNA: TGTGCCAGCAGCTTAAGGAGTGAGCAGTTCTTC. As protein: CASSLRSEQFF.

The chain couples TRBV7-8 to TRBJ2-7; D gene ambiguous. Germline CDR1 and CDR2: SGHVS and FQNEAQ. CDR3 length equals 13 residues. The ends were cut back, 1 base at V and 3 bases at J, with 7 bases in the middle. The CDR3 spells CASSLEQRYEQYF. As DNA, the CDR3 is TGTGCCAGCAGCTTAGAGCAGCGCTACGAGCAGTACTTC.

The chain has TRBV10-3 and TRBJ2-2; D is ambiguous. The CDR3 runs 13 residues. V was pared by 9 bases and J by 3 bases, with 11 bases between. Germline V gene sequence: CDR1 ENHRY, CDR2 SYGVKD. CDR3 nucleotide sequence: TGTGCCATGGGCGAAATCTACACCGGGGAGCTGTTTTTT. Its protein product is CAMGEIYTGELFF.

This chain uses TRBV7-9 with TRBJ2-3; 10 bases are a match to TRBD2. V dropped 2 bases and J dropped 1; count of bases not matched to a gene: 3. This CDR3 has 16 amino acids. Germline CDR1 reads SEHNR; CDR2 reads FQNEAQ (reference sequence). CDR3 in DNA: TGTGCCAGCAGCTTACCCCTAGCGGGGGGCACAGATACGCAGTATTTT. Translated: CASSLPLAGGTDTQYF.

The chain couples TRBV5-1 to TRBJ2-7; weak D call: TRBD2 (5 bases). V lost 4 bases and J 3 bases, leaving 8 bases between the germline ends. The CDR3 covers 12 residues. Germline assignment: CDR1 SGHRS and CDR2 YFSETQ. The CDR3, as DNA: TGCGCCAGCAGCCTCGAGGGCTACGAGCAGTACTTC. Encoded protein: CASSLEGYEQYF.